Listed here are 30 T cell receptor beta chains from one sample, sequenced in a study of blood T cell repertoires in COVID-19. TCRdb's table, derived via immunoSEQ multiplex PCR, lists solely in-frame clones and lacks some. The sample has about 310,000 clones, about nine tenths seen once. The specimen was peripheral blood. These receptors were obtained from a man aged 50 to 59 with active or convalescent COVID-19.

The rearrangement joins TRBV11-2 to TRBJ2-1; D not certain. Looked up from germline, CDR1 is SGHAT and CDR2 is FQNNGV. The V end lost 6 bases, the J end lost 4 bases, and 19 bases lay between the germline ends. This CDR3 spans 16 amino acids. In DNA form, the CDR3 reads TGTGCCAGCAGGCCCCTGGGTGGAGCCGTTTACAATGAGCAGTTCTTC. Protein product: CASRPLGGAVYNEQFF. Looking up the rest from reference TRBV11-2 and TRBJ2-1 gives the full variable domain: EAGVAQSPRYKIIEKRQSVAFWCNPISGHATLYWYQQILGQGPKLLIQFQNNGVVDDSQLPKDRFSAERLKGVDSTLKIQPAKLEDSAVYLCASRPLGGAVYNEQFFGPGTRLTVL.

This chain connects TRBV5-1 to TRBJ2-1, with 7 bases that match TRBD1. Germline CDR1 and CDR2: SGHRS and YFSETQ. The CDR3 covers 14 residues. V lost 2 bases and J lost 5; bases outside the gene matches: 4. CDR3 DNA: TGCGCCAGCAGCTTAGGACAGGTTAACAATGAGCAGTTCTTC. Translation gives CASSLGQVNNEQFF.

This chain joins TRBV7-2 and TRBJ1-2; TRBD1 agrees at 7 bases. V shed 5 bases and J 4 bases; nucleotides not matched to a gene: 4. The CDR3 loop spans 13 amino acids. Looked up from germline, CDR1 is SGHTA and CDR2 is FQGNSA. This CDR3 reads CASSRQGTYGYTF. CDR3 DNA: TGTGCCAGCAGCCGACAGGGTACCTATGGCTACACCTTC.

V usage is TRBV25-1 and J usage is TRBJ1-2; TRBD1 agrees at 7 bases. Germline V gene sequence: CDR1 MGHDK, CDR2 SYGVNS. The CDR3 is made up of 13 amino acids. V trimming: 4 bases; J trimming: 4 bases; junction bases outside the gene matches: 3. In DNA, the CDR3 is TGTGCCAGCAGTGTTTCAGGGGGCTATGGCTACACCTTC. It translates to CASSVSGGYGYTF.

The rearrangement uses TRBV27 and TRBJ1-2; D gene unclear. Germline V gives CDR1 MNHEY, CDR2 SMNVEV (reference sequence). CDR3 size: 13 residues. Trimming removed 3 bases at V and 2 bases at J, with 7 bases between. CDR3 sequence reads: CASSLSENYGYTF. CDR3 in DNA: TGTGCCAGCAGTTTGAGCGAGAACTATGGCTACACCTTC.

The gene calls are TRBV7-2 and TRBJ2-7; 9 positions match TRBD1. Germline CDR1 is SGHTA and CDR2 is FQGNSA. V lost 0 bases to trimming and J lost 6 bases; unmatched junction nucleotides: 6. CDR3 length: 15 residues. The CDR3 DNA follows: TGTGCCAGCAGCTTAGCCGGGACAGGGAAAGGCGAGCAGTACTTC. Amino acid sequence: CASSLAGTGKGEQYF. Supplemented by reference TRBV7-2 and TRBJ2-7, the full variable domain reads GAGVSQSPSNKVTEKGKDVELRCDPISGHTALYWYRQSLGQGLEFLIYFQGNSAPDKSGLPSDRFSAERTGGSVSTLTIQRTQQEDSAVYLCASSLAGTGKGEQYFGPGTRLTVT.

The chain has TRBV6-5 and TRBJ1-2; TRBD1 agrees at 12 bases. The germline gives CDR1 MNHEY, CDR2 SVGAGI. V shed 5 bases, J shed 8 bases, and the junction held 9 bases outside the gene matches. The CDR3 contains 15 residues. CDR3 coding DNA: TGTGCCAGCAGTACGGGACAGGGGGCGGGAGTAGGCTACACCTTC. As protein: CASSTGQGAGVGYTF.

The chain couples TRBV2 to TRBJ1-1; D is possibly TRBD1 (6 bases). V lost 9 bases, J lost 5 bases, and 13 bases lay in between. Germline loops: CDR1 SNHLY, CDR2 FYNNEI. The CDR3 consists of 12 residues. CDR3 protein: CARRRDITEAFF. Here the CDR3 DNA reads TGTGCCAGGCGCCGGGACATTACTGAAGCTTTCTTT.

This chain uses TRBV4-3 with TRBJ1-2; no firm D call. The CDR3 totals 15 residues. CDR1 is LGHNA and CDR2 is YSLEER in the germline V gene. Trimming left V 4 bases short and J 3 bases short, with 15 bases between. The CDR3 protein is CASSRDPKRDYGYTF. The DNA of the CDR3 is TGCGCCAGCAGCCGAGATCCAAAGAGGGACTATGGCTACACCTTC.

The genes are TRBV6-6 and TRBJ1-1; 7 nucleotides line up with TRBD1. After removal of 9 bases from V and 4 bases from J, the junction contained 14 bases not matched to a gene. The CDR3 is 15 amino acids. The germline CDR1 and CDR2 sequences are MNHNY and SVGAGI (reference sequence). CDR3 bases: TGTGCCAGTGGGGGGTCCCGACAGGGTGGCACTGAAGCTTTCTTT. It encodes CASGGSRQGGTEAFF.

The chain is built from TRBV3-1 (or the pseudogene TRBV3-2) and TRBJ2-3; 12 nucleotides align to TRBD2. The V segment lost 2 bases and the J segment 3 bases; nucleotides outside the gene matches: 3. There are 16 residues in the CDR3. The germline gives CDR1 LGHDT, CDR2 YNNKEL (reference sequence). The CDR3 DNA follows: TGTGCCAGCAGCCAACGACTAGCGGGAGATACAGATACGCAGTATTTT. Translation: CASSQRLAGDTDTQYF.

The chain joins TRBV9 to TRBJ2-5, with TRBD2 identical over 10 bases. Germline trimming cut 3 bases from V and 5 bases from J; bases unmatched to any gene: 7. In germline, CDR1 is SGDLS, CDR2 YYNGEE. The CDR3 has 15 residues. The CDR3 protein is CASSASGRAVETQYF. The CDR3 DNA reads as TGTGCCAGCAGCGCAAGCGGGAGGGCCGTGGAGACCCAGTACTTC. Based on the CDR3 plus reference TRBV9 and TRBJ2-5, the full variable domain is DSGVTQTPKHLITATGQRVTLRCSPRSGDLSVYWYQQSLDQGLQFLIQYYNGEERAKGNILERFSAQQFPDLHSELNLSSLELGDSALYFCASSASGRAVETQYFGPGTRLLVL.

The CDR3 DNA sequence: TGTGCCAGCAGCTTAGGAGGGGTTTCCTACGAGCAGTACTTC. Its translation is CASSLGGVSYEQYF. The rearrangement uses TRBV7-3 and TRBJ2-7; tentative D call: TRBD2 (6 bases). Germline loops: CDR1 SGHTA, CDR2 FQGTGA. Trimming pared 2 bases from V and 1 base from J, leaving 9 bases between. The CDR3 loop spans 14 amino acids.

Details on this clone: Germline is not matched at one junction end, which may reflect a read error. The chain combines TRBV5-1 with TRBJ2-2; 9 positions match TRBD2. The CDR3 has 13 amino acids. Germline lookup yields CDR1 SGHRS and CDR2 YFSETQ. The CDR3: CASSGGTAGGLFF. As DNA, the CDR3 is TGCGCCAGCAGCGGCGGGACAGCGGGGGGGCTGTTTTTT.

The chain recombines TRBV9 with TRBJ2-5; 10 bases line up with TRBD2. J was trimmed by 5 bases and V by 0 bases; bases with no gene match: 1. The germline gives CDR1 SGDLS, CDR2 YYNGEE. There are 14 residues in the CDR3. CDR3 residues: CASSVASGSETQYF. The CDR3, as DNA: TGTGCCAGCAGCGTAGCTAGCGGGAGTGAGACCCAGTACTTC.

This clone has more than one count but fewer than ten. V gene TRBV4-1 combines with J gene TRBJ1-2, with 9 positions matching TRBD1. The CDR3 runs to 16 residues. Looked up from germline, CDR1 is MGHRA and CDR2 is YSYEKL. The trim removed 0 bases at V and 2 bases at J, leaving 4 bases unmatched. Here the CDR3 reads CASSQDPGQGNYGYTF. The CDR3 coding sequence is TGCGCCAGCAGCCAAGACCCGGGACAGGGCAACTATGGCTACACCTTC.

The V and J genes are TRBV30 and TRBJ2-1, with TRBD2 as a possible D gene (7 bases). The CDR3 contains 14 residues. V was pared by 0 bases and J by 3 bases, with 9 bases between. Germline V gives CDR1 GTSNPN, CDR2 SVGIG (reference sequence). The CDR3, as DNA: TGTGCCTGGAGTGTCGGGGGGCACTACAATGAGCAGTTCTTC. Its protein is CAWSVGGHYNEQFF.

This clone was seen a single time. CDR3 loop: CAWSPGQGYIQYF. In DNA form, the CDR3 reads TGTGCCTGGAGTCCTGGACAGGGCTACATTCAGTACTTC. V and J are TRBV30 and TRBJ2-4, with 8 bases aligning to TRBD1. The CDR3 has 13 residues. Germline V gene lookup returns CDR1 GTSNPN and CDR2 SVGIG (reference sequence). The ends lost 2 bases at V and 8 bases at J; junction bases unmatched: 5.

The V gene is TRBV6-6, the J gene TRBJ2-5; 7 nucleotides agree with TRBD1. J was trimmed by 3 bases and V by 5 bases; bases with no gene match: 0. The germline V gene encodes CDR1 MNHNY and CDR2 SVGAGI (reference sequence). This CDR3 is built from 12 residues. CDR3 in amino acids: CASSDREETQYF. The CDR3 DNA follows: TGTGCCAGCAGTGACAGGGAAGAGACCCAGTACTTC.

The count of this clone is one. The DNA for the CDR3 is TGTGCCAGCAGCCCCAGGGGGACAGGGGGCACCGATGAGCAGTTCTTC. Translation: CASSPRGTGGTDEQFF. The rearrangement links TRBV7-3 to TRBJ2-1, with 12 bases fitting TRBD1. Looked up from germline, CDR1 is SGHTA and CDR2 is FQGTGA. The V and J ends lost 5 bases and 8 bases, in that order; junction bases with no gene match: 10. The CDR3 loop spans 16 amino acids.

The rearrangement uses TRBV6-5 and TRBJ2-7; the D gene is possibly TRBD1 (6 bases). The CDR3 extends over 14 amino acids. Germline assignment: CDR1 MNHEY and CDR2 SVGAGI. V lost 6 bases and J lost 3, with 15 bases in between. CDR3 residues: CASRLRDTFYEQYF. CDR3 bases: TGTGCCAGCAGGTTACGGGACACCTTCTACGAGCAGTACTTC.

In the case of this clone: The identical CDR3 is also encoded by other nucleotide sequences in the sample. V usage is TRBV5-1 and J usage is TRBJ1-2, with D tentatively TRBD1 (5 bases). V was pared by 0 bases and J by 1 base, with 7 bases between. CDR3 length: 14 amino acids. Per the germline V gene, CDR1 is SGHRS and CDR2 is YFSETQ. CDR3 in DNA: TGCGCCAGCAGCTTGGGGCAGGGTAACTATGGCTACACCTTC. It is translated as CASSLGQGNYGYTF.

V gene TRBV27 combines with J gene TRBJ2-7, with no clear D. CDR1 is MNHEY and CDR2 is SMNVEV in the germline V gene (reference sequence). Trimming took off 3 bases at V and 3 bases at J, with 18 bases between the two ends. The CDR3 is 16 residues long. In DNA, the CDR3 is TGTGCCAGCAGTTTGAAAATCCCCAGTACGGGCTACGAGCAGTACTTC. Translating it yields CASSLKIPSTGYEQYF.

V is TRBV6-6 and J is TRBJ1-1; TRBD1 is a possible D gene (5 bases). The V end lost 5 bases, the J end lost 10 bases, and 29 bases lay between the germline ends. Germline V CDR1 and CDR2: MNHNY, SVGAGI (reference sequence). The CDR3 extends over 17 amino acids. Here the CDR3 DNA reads TGTGCCAGCAGTCCACACCAGGGTCGTGGTGGGTTCATGGGAGCTTTCTTT. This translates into CASSPHQGRGGFMGAFF.

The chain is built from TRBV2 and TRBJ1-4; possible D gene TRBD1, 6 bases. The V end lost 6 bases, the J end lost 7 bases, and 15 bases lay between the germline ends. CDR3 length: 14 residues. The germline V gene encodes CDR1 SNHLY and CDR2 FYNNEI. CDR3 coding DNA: TGTGCCAGCAGGGTAGGGGGGGACCCTGAAAAACTGTTTTTT. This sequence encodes CASRVGGDPEKLFF.

CDR3 region: CASSRSPGSSYEQYF. CDR3 nucleotides: TGTGCCAGTAGTCGCTCGCCGGGGAGCTCCTACGAGCAGTACTTC. The chain has TRBV19 and TRBJ2-7; possible D gene TRBD2, 5 bases. Looked up from germline, CDR1 is LNHDA and CDR2 is SQIVND (reference sequence). The length of the CDR3 is 15 residues. V was trimmed by 5 bases and J by 0 bases, leaving 14 bases between them.

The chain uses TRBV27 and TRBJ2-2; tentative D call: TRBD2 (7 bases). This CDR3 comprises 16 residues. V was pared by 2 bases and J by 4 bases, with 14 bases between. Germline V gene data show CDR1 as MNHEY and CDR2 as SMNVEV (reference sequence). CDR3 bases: TGTGCCAGCAGTTTACTTTCGGGGGGCAGCACCGGGGAGCTGTTTTTT. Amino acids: CASSLLSGGSTGELFF.

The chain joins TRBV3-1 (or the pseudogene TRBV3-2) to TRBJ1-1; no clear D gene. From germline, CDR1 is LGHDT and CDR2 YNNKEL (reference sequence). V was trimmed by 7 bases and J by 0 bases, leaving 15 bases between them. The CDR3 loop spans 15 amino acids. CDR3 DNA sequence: TGTGCCAGCAATTTCGGGGTTAGCCTGAACACTGAAGCTTTCTTT. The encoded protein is CASNFGVSLNTEAFF.

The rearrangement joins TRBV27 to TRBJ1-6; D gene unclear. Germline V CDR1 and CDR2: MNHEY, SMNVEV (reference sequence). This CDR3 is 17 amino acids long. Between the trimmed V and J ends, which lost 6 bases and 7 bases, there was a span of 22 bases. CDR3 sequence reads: CASSESHRGSWNSPLHF. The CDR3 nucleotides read TGTGCCAGCAGCGAGTCGCACCGGGGAAGCTGGAATTCACCCCTCCACTTT.

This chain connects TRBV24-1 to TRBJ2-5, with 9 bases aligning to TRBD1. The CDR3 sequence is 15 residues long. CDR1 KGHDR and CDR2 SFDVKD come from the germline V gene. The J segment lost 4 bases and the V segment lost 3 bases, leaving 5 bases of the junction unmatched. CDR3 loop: CATSDTDRGRETQYF. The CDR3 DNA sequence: TGTGCCACCAGTGATACTGACAGGGGGAGAGAGACCCAGTACTTC.